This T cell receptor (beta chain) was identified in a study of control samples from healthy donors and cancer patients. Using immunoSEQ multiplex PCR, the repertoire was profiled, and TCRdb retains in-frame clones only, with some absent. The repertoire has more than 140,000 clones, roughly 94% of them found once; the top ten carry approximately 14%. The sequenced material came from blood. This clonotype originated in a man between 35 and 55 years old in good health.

CDR3 nucleotide sequence: TGCGCCAGCAGCTTGGGCGGGAACACTGAAGCTTTCTTT. This translates into CASSLGGNTEAFF. V and J are TRBV5-1 and TRBJ1-1; D gene unclear. The CDR3 is made up of 13 amino acids. The V end lost 0 bases, the J end lost 1 base, and 4 bases lay between the germline ends. The germline CDR1 and CDR2 sequences are SGHRS and YFSETQ.